The clone carrying this T cell receptor (beta chain) occurred once. These data come from a study of blood T cell repertoires in COVID-19. Study details: The United States, Italy and Spain provided the acute and convalescent COVID-19 samples.

The protocol was immunoSEQ multiplex PCR, while the TCRdb copy is restricted to in-frame clones and leaves out a portion. Here the sample spans about 200,000 clones, 70% to 90% being singletons. Germline-derived CDR1 and CDR2 are MGHRA and YSYEKL. Trimming left V 0 bases short and J 3 bases short, with 8 bases between. CDR3 length: 15 amino acids. Enrolment of Seattle patients took place during active infection, and they were followed longitudinally. V is TRBV4-1 and J is TRBJ1-4; D might be TRBD1 (5 bases). This receptor was identified in a man between 45 and 60 years old with COVID-19, enrolled during active disease. The sequenced material came from peripheral blood. The CDR3 spells CASSQEAGANEKLFF. CDR3 in DNA: TGCGCCAGCAGCCAAGAAGCGGGGGCTAATGAAAAACTGTTTTTT.